This record covers a single T cell receptor beta chain. Looked up from germline, CDR1 is SGHVS and CDR2 is FQNEAQ. CDR3 length: 14 amino acids. The V and J ends lost 7 bases and 1 base, in that order; junction bases with no gene match: 6. Produced via immunoSEQ multiplex PCR; TCRdb's table is partial and in-frame only. The sample carries around 160,000 clones, roughly 84% recorded once. This sample stems from a study of blood T cell repertoires in COVID-19. Sequenced input: peripheral blood. This sequence joins TRBV7-8 and TRBJ2-5; 7 bases line up with TRBD1. The receptor was derived from a human donor in a cohort sampled during active COVID-19. Here the CDR3 DNA reads TGTGCCAGCACCCGAGGGACAGCCCAAGAGACCCAGTACTTC. This encodes CASTRGTAQETQYF.